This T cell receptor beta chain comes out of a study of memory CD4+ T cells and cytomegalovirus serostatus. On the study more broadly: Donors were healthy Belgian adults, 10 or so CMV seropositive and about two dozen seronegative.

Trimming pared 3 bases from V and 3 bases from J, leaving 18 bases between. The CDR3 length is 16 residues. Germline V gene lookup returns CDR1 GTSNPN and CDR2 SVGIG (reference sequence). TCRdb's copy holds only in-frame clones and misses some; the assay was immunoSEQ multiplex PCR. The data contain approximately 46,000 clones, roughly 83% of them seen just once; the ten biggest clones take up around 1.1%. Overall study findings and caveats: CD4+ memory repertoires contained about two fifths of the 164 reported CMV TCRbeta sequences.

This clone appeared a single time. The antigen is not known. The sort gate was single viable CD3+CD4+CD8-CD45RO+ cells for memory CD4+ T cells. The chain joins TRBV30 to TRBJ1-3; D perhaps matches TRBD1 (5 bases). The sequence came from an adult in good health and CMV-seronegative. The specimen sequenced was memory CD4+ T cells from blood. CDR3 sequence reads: CAWSVFAGLLGNTIYF. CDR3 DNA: TGTGCCTGGAGCGTATTTGCGGGACTCCTTGGAAACACCATATATTTT. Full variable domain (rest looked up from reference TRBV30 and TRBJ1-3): SQTIHQWPATLVQPVGSPLSLECTVEGTSNPNLYWYRQAAGRGLQLLFYSVGIGQISSEVPQNLSASRPQDRQFILSSKKLLLSDSGFYLCAWSVFAGLLGNTIYFGEGSWLTVV.